These 24 T cell receptor beta chains originate from one sample sequenced in a study of T-cell memory formation after mild COVID-19. TCRdb used MiXCR to reprocess the 5' RACE reads, holding one entry per CDR3 protein. The sample shows roughly 300,000 distinct CDR3 sequences, roughly an eighth of them seen only once. The sequencing input was PBMCs or a T cell subset sorted from them (not recorded which). The receptor source for this set is a man between 18 and 29 years old who had mild COVID-19 (a few samples of this study predate the infection). Cell type and time point are not known.

The chain combines TRBV28 with TRBJ1-5; D is uncertain. Trimming left V 7 bases short and J 6 bases short, with 10 bases between. This CDR3 is built from 12 residues. CDR1 and CDR2 (germline): MDHEN, SYDVKM. CDR3 loop: CASTLTGQPQHF. Written as DNA, the CDR3 is TGTGCCAGCACCTTAACGGGTCAGCCCCAGCATTTT.

This clonotype was seen only a few times. The chain is built from TRBV7-9 and TRBJ2-3; TRBD1 matches at 9 bases. The CDR3 totals 18 residues. V was pared by 5 bases and J by 0 bases, with 12 bases of the junction left unmatched. Germline V gene lookup returns CDR1 SEHNR and CDR2 FQNEAQ (reference sequence). The CDR3 region is CASSTDRGSFASTDTQYF. The CDR3 DNA follows: TGTGCCAGCAGCACAGACAGGGGGAGTTTCGCTAGCACAGATACGCAGTATTTT.

This clonotype was observed a few times. V and J are TRBV9 and TRBJ1-2; 7 nucleotides line up with TRBD1. V lost 1 base, J lost 2 bases, and 5 bases stayed unmatched. Germline V gene lookup returns CDR1 SGDLS and CDR2 YYNGEE. There are 15 residues in the CDR3. This CDR3 reads CASSVMEGQNYGYTF. CDR3 coding DNA: TGTGCCAGCAGCGTAATGGAGGGACAGAACTATGGCTACACCTTC.

This clonotype was recorded many times. The genes are TRBV5-1 and TRBJ2-5; TRBD2 agrees at 9 bases. This CDR3 contains 14 residues. The V gene's germline CDR1 is SGHRS and CDR2 YFSETQ. V gave up 4 bases and J gave up 2 bases; unmatched junction bases: 3. The chain's CDR3 is CASSPAGGQETQYF. For the CDR3, the DNA is TGCGCCAGCAGCCCAGCGGGGGGTCAAGAGACCCAGTACTTC.

V is TRBV9 and J is TRBJ2-3; D might be TRBD2 (6 bases). The ends were cut back, 2 bases at V and 4 bases at J, with 11 bases in the middle. The germline V gene encodes CDR1 SGDLS and CDR2 YYNGEE. This CDR3 contains 14 residues. Here the CDR3 reads CASSVPGVPDTQYF. CDR3 nucleotide sequence: TGTGCCAGCAGCGTTCCGGGGGTGCCAGATACGCAGTATTTT.

This clonotype came up many times. This chain joins TRBV15 and TRBJ2-7, with 8 bases lining up with TRBD1. The CDR3 covers 15 residues. V shed 0 bases, J shed 5 bases, and the junction held 6 bases outside the gene matches. Germline V CDR1 and CDR2: LNHNV, YYDKDF (reference sequence). CDR3 DNA sequence: TGTGCCACCAGCAGAGATCGGGCAGGGGGCGACGAGCAGTACGTC. Translating it yields CATSRDRAGGDEQYV.

The DNA for the CDR3 is TGCGCCAGCAGCTTCGGGTACACCCTGGGCACTGAAGCTTTCTTT. Its translation is CASSFGYTLGTEAFF. V usage is TRBV5-1 and J usage is TRBJ1-1; D not resolved. Trimming pared 2 bases from V and 4 bases from J, leaving 15 bases between. The CDR3 contains 15 residues. The germline V gene encodes CDR1 SGHRS and CDR2 YFSETQ.

This clonotype was seen many times. CDR3 in DNA: TGTGCCAGCAGTTTCTACAATGAGCAGTTCTTC. Its translation: CASSFYNEQFF. The V gene is TRBV7-2, the J gene TRBJ2-1, with unresolved D. The CDR3 is 11 amino acids. V was clipped by 6 bases and J by 3 bases, with 3 bases between them. The germline V gene encodes CDR1 SGHTA and CDR2 FQGNSA.

This clonotype was observed at least ten times. The V gene is TRBV5-1, the J gene TRBJ2-1; D is tentatively TRBD1 or TRBD2 (5 bases each). CDR3 length equals 13 residues. Trimming stripped 2 bases from V and 12 bases from J, with 15 bases between. Germline V CDR1 and CDR2: SGHRS, YFSETQ. Written as DNA, the CDR3 is TGCGCCAGCAGCTTCCAGGACGGGGACGTGCAGTTCTTC. Translated: CASSFQDGDVQFF.

CDR3 in DNA: TGCGCCAGCAGCCCCCTTAGCGGGGGATTCCAAGAGACCCAGTACTTC. This translates into CASSPLSGGFQETQYF. This chain connects TRBV4-1 to TRBJ2-5; 9 nucleotides line up with TRBD2. V shed 4 bases, J shed 1 base, and the junction held 7 bases outside the gene matches. The CDR3 is 16 amino acids. From germline, CDR1 is MGHRA and CDR2 YSYEKL.

The chain carries TRBV12-3 or TRBV12-4 and TRBJ1-5, with D uncertain. V was shortened by 5 bases and J by 9 bases, with 11 bases between the two germline ends. The CDR3 spans 12 residues. Written as DNA, the CDR3 is TGTGCCAGCAGTGTACGTAAGCCGCCCCAGCATTTT. This codes for CASSVRKPPQHF.

There are many counts of this clonotype. V is TRBV7-2 and J is TRBJ2-3; 8 bases line up with TRBD2. CDR1 is SGHTA, CDR2 FQGNSA, per germline. CDR3 length equals 17 residues. After removal of 5 bases from V and 1 base from J, the junction contained 11 bases not matched to a gene. The CDR3 nucleotides read TGTGCCAGCAGCCCGTTCGGAGGAGCGGGAGGCACAGATACGCAGTATTTT. This encodes CASSPFGGAGGTDTQYF. The full variable domain, in which reference TRBV7-2 and TRBJ2-3 provide the parts outside the CDR3, is GAGVSQSPSNKVTEKGKDVELRCDPISGHTALYWYRQSLGQGLEFLIYFQGNSAPDKSGLPSDRFSAERTGGSVSTLTIQRTQQEDSAVYLCASSPFGGAGGTDTQYFGPGTRLTVL.

The CDR3 DNA is TGTGCCAGCAGTGAAGGTCGTCGGGGTGAAAAACTGTTTTTT. Protein sequence: CASSEGRRGEKLFF. The chain has TRBV25-1 and TRBJ1-4; D unresolved. Germline CDR1 reads MGHDK; CDR2 reads SYGVNS. V was trimmed by 2 bases and J by 7 bases, leaving 11 bases between them. The CDR3 loop spans 14 amino acids.

The sample holds a few counts of this clonotype. The chain joins TRBV3-1 to TRBJ2-5; D gene unclear. Germline V gene lookup returns CDR1 LGHDT and CDR2 YNNKEL (reference sequence). CDR3 size: 12 residues. Trimming cost V 0 bases and J 5 bases, with 4 bases left between them. The CDR3 is CASSQDWETQYF. CDR3 DNA: TGTGCCAGCAGCCAAGATTGGGAGACCCAGTACTTC.

This clonotype appeared a few times. V and J are TRBV6-1 and TRBJ1-1, with D possibly TRBD1 on 6 matching bases. Germline CDR1 and CDR2: MNHNS and SASEGT. V was shortened by 8 bases and J by 4 bases, with 14 bases between the two germline ends. The CDR3 length is 13 residues. The CDR3 DNA reads as TGTGCCAGCCCGGGACAAGCGGGCACTGAAGCTTTCTTT. It yields the protein CASPGQAGTEAFF.

V and J are TRBV27 and TRBJ2-2, with 7 bases identical to TRBD1. Trimming took 6 bases from V and 7 from J; bases not matched to a gene: 14. The length of the CDR3 is 16 residues. Germline V lookup: CDR1 MNHEY, CDR2 SMNVEV (reference sequence). The CDR3 here is CASRPLSLGGSGELFF. The CDR3 region has the DNA TGTGCCAGCAGGCCCCTCTCGTTAGGGGGCAGCGGGGAGCTGTTTTTT.

The chain uses TRBV5-1 and TRBJ1-1; D gene ambiguous. V dropped 1 base and J dropped 0 bases, with 10 bases sitting between them. The CDR3 runs 15 residues. Per the germline V gene, CDR1 is SGHRS and CDR2 is YFSETQ. The CDR3 here is CASSLSRTVNTEAFF. In DNA form, the CDR3 reads TGCGCCAGCAGCTTGTCCAGGACGGTGAACACTGAAGCTTTCTTT.

This clonotype was found once. This rearrangement joins TRBV7-2 to TRBJ2-5; TRBD2 might be the D (6 bases). This CDR3 contains 16 residues. Trimming took 5 bases from V and 4 from J, leaving 20 bases between them. CDR1 is SGHTA and CDR2 is FQGNSA in the germline V gene. The CDR3 DNA is TGTGCCAGCAGCGCCCGGAGGGAAGGGGAGCCAGAGACCCAGTACTTC. Translated: CASSARREGEPETQYF.

This clonotype was found a few times. This chain links TRBV5-1 with TRBJ2-3; the D call may be TRBD1 or TRBD2 (5 bases each). With 4 bases removed from V and 2 bases from J, the gap between germline ends came to 14 bases. CDR1 is SGHRS, CDR2 YFSETQ, per germline. The CDR3 length is 15 residues. CDR3 bases: TGCGCCAGCAGCCCCGACAGTGGACTCACAGATACGCAGTATTTT. Protein product: CASSPDSGLTDTQYF.

This clonotype was recorded a few times. The chain uses TRBV9 and TRBJ2-5; a possible D gene is TRBD1 (5 bases). This CDR3 spans 15 amino acids. The germline V gene has CDR1 SGDLS and CDR2 YYNGEE. V was pared by 0 bases and J by 5 bases, with 14 bases between. DNA of the CDR3: TGTGCCAGCAGCGTAGGCGGTTATGACAGCGAGACCCAGTACTTC. Protein sequence: CASSVGGYDSETQYF.

This clonotype showed up just a few times. The chain uses TRBV20-1 and TRBJ2-3; D is perhaps TRBD1 (6 bases). V was trimmed by 0 bases and J by 4 bases, leaving 14 bases between them. This CDR3 is 15 amino acids long. Germline CDR1 reads DFQATT; CDR2 reads SNEGSKA (reference sequence). The CDR3 is CSARDLGGLSDTQYF. CDR3 nucleotide sequence: TGCAGTGCTAGAGATCTTGGGGGCCTCTCAGATACGCAGTATTTT.

This clonotype was counted a few times. V gene TRBV30 combines with J gene TRBJ1-4, with D unresolved. Trimming cost V 6 bases and J 7 bases, with 12 bases left between them. Germline V gene data show CDR1 as GTSNPN and CDR2 as SVGIG (reference sequence). The CDR3 spans 12 residues. The CDR3 reads CACGDRGEKLFF. CDR3 DNA: TGTGCCTGCGGAGACCGGGGTGAAAAACTGTTTTTT.

In this sample, this clonotype turned up a few times. The chain recombines TRBV28 with TRBJ2-3; TRBD1 is a possible D gene (5 bases). V was trimmed by 3 bases and J by 0 bases, leaving 16 bases between them. The CDR3 covers 17 residues. Germline CDR1 is MDHEN and CDR2 is SYDVKM. The CDR3 DNA sequence: TGTGCCAGCAGTTTTCCCGTCACAGGAGCTAGCACAGATACGCAGTATTTT. This gives the protein CASSFPVTGASTDTQYF.

This clonotype was observed a handful of times. The V gene is TRBV5-6, the J gene TRBJ2-2; no clear D. The CDR3 has 16 amino acids. Trimming pared 2 bases from V and 4 bases from J, leaving 15 bases between. Germline V gene sequence: CDR1 SGHDT, CDR2 YYEEEE. The CDR3 coding sequence is TGTGCCAGCAGCTTCACGGGTTTGAGGACCACCGGGGAGCTGTTTTTT. Its translation is CASSFTGLRTTGELFF.